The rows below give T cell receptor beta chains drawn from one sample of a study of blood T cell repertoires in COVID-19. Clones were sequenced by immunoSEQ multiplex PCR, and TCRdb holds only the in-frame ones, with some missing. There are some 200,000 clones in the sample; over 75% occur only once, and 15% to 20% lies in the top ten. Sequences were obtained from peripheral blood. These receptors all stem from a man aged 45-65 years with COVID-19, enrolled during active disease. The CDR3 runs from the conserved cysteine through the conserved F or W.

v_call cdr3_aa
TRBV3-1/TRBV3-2 CASSHWDRNTEAFF
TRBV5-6 CASSWRDRAYEQYF
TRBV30 CAWTPPDRERETQYF
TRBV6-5 CASSYSLALNTYEQYF
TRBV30 CAWSLYRGTNEKLFF
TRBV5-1 CASSLARSGGDTQYF
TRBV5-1 CASSSGQGLSYEQYF
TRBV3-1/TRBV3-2 CASSQDGGQGAGQPQHF
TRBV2 CASTRDSSIQDSPLHF
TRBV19 CASSMVAAQETQYF
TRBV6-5 CASSYGFNSPLHF
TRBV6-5 CASSYSYSRRGETQYF
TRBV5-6 CASTLQGYEQYF
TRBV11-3 CASSLGDFGVDEQFF
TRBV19 CASSIIGTNTGELFF
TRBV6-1 CASSERQGPTGELFF
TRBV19 CASSIEGNYGYTF
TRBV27 CASSFSGPDNQPQHF
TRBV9 CASSASREGWEETQYF
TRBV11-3 CASSLDPGGEQYF
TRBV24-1 CATSDWGDSTDTQYF
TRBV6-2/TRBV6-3 CASSTDRGYNEQFF
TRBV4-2 CASSHKNDRVWDGYTF
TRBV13 CASSPAGLAGGPNTYEQFF
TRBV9 CASSPRTGEEYGYTF